The rows below give T cell receptor beta chains drawn from one sample of a study of CD8+ T cells in alopecia areata. The assay was immunoSEQ multiplex PCR, and TCRdb's table has in-frame clones only and misses some. Of 150,000 to 200,000 clones listed, just over 65% were seen once; the top ten hold approximately 0.91%. The sample consisted of CD4+ T cells sorted from blood, taken at week 4, from a patient treated with tofacitinib. These receptors were obtained from a human donor with alopecia areata. Both conserved end residues are trimmed from each CDR3. Fields, in order: J gene, V gene, CDR3 protein.

TRBJ2-6 TRBV30 AWSPRGENSGANVLT
TRBJ1-5 TRBV7-9 ASSLGPGTVSNQPQH
TRBJ1-5 TRBV30 AWSGQGQGQPQH
TRBJ2-7 TRBV29-1 SVTSGAYEQY
TRBJ2-7 TRBV4-3 ASSQVSGGSGEQY
TRBJ2-7 TRBV6-6 ASSYLDTAYEQY
TRBJ2-3 TRBV6-6 ASSDPGLSDTQY
TRBJ2-3 TRBV5-4 ASSLLTSTDTQY
TRBJ2-5 TRBV9 ASSVATGVQETQY
TRBJ2-7 TRBV29-1 SISQSYEQY
TRBJ1-1 TRBV30 ALDRYEAF
TRBJ2-3 TRBV29-1 SVGPSGGVDTQY
TRBJ1-2 TRBV25-1 ASSPGGFGGYT
TRBJ2-3 TRBV7-2 ASSLAGGQY
TRBJ1-3 TRBV9 ASSVGTTLNTIY
TRBJ1-1 TRBV5-1 ASSSDRSGNTEAF
TRBJ1-5 TRBV7-2 ASSVQTGLDQPQH
TRBJ1-2 TRBV18 ASSPSGTGPYGYT
TRBJ1-2 TRBV30 AWTVLDNYGYT
TRBJ2-5 TRBV4-1 ASSQDQGGGVWETQY
TRBJ1-6 TRBV4-1 ASSHPDGGSSYNSPLH
TRBJ1-2 TRBV7-9 ASSFSTGAGGGYT
TRBJ2-2 TRBV5-1 ASSLLGTGNTGELF
TRBJ2-7 TRBV11-2 ASMQLGLIEQY
TRBJ1-6 TRBV6-6 ASTYPNSPLH
TRBJ1-2 TRBV9 ASSVGQGENGYT
TRBJ2-1 TRBV5-1 ASSTQGIGTDNEQF
TRBJ2-5 TRBV7-8 ASSLGTVQETQY